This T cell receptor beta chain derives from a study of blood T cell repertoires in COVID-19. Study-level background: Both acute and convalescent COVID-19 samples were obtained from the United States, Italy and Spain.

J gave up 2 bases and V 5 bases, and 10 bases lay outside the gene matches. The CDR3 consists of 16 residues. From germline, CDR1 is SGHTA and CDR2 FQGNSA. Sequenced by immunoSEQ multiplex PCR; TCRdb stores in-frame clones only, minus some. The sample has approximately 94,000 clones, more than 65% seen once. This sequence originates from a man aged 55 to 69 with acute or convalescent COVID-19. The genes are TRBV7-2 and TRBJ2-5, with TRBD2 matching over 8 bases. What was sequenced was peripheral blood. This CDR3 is CASSHSSRGAQETQYF. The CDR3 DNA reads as TGTGCCAGCAGCCATTCGTCGCGGGGGGCGCAAGAGACCCAGTACTTC.